This T cell receptor beta chain was sequenced for a study of CD8 T cells in Susac syndrome. From blood CD8+ and CD4+ T cells, TCR beta sequences were generated. This CDR3 is built from 14 residues. Trimming pared 3 bases from V and 0 bases from J, leaving 6 bases between. Germline lookup yields CDR1 MGHRA and CDR2 YSYEKL. Roughly 0.45 to 1 ug RNA was reverse transcribed with random hexamers. Across 54 Vbeta and 13 Jbeta, immunoSEQ multiplex PCR amplified TCR beta CDR3. TCRdb used MiXCR to reprocess the immunoSEQ multiplex PCR reads, holding one entry per CDR3 protein. The repertoire consists of some 180,000 distinct CDR3 sequences, with about 95% occurring once and the leading ten covering about 0.1%.

The chain uses TRBV4-1 and TRBJ1-5; D is uncertain. The receptor was isolated from a human donor with Susac syndrome. The specimen sequenced was CD4+ T cells from PBMCs. The CDR3 loop reads CASSHFGSNQPQHF. CDR3 sequence (DNA): TGCGCCAGCAGCCACTTTGGTAGCAATCAGCCCCAGCATTTT.